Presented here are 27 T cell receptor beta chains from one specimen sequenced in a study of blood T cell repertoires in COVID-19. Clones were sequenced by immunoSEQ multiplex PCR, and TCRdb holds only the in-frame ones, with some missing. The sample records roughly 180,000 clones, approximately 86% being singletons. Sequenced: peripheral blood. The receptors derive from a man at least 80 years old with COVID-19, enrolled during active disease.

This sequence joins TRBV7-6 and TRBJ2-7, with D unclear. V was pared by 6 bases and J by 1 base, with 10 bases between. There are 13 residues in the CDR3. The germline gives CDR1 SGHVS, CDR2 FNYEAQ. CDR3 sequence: CASRFRNSYEQYF. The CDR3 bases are TGTGCCAGCAGGTTTCGTAATTCCTACGAGCAGTACTTC.

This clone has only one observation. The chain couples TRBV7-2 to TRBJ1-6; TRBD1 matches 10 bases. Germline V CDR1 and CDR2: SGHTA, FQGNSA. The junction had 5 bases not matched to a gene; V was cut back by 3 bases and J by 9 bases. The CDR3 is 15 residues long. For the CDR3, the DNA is TGTGCCAGCAGCTTCGACAGGGGGCTCGGTTCACCCCTCCACTTT. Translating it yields CASSFDRGLGSPLHF.

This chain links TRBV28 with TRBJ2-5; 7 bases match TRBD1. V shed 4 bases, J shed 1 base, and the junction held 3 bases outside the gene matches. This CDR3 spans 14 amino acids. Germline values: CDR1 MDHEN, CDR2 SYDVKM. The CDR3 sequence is CASSSGDSQETQYF. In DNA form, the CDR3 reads TGTGCCAGCAGTTCCGGGGACAGCCAAGAGACCCAGTACTTC.

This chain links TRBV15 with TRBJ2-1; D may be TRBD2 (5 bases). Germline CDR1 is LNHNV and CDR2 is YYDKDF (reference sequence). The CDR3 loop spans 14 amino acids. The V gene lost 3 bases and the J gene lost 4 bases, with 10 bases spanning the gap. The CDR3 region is CATSREDAYNEQFF. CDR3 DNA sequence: TGTGCCACCAGCAGGGAGGACGCATACAATGAGCAGTTCTTC.

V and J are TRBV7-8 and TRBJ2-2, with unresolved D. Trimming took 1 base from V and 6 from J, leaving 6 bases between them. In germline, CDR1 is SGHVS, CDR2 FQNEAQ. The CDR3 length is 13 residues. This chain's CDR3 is CASSLGAPGELFF. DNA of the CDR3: TGTGCCAGCAGCTTAGGAGCCCCCGGGGAGCTGTTTTTT.

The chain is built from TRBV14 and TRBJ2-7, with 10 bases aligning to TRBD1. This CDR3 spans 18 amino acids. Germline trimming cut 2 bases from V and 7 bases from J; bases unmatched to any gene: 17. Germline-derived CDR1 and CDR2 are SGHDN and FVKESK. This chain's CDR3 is CASSQPTVPGQGFGEQYF. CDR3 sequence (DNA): TGTGCCAGCAGCCAACCAACCGTACCGGGACAGGGGTTCGGGGAGCAGTACTTC.

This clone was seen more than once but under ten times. The CDR3 protein is CASRVGKGPGQGNYGYTF. CDR3 nucleotide sequence: TGTGCCAGCCGCGTTGGGAAGGGGCCGGGACAGGGTAACTATGGCTACACCTTC. The rearrangement uses TRBV28 and TRBJ1-2, with TRBD1 matching over 9 bases. Germline loops: CDR1 MDHEN, CDR2 SYDVKM. The CDR3 totals 18 residues. J gave up 1 base and V 8 bases, and 17 bases lay outside the gene matches.

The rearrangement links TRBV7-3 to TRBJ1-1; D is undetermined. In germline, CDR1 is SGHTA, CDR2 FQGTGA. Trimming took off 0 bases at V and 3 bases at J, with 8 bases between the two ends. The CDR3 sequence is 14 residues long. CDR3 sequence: CASSLTAVDTEAFF. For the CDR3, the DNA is TGTGCCAGCAGCTTAACCGCGGTGGACACTGAAGCTTTCTTT.

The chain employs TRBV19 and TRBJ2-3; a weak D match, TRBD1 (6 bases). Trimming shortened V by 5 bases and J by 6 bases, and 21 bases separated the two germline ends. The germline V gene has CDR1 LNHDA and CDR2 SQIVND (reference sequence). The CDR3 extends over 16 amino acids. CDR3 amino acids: CASSPGTPNHGDTQYF. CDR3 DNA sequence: TGTGCCAGTAGTCCCGGGACACCTAATCATGGGGATACGCAGTATTTT.

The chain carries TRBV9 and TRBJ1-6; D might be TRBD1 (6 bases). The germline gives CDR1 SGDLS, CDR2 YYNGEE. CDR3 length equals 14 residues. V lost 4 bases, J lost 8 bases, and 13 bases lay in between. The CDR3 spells CASSLGGGDSPLHF. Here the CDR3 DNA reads TGTGCCAGCAGCTTGGGGGGGGGCGATTCACCCCTCCACTTT. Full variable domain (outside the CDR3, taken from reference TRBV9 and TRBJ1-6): DSGVTQTPKHLITATGQRVTLRCSPRSGDLSVYWYQQSLDQGLQFLIQYYNGEERAKGNILERFSAQQFPDLHSELNLSSLELGDSALYFCASSLGGGDSPLHFGNGTRLTVT.

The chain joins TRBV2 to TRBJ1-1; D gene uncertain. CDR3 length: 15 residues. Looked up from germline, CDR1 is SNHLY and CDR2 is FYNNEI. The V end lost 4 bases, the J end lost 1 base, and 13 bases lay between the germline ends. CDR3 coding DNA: TGTGCCAGCAGTGTTAGTAAAGGGAGGAACACTGAAGCTTTCTTT. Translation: CASSVSKGRNTEAFF.

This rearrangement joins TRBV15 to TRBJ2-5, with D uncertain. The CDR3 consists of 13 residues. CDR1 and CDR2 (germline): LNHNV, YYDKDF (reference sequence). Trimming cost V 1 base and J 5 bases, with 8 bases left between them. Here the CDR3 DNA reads TGTGCCACCAGCAGAGGTGTACGGGAGACCCAGTACTTC. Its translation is CATSRGVRETQYF.

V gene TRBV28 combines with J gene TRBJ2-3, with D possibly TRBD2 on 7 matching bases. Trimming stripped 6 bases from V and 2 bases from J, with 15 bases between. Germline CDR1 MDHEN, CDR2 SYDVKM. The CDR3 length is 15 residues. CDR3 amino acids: CASRGGAIHTDTQYF. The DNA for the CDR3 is TGTGCCAGCAGGGGGGGGGCCATCCACACAGATACGCAGTATTTT.

The CDR3 region is CASSGGPSNQPQHF. CDR3 DNA sequence: TGTGCCAGCAGTGGGGGGCCTAGCAATCAGCCCCAGCATTTT. This rearrangement joins TRBV2 to TRBJ1-5, with a possible D match to TRBD1 (6 bases). This CDR3 contains 14 residues. The V end was cut by 4 bases, the J end by 0 bases, with 7 bases between. The germline V gene has CDR1 SNHLY and CDR2 FYNNEI.

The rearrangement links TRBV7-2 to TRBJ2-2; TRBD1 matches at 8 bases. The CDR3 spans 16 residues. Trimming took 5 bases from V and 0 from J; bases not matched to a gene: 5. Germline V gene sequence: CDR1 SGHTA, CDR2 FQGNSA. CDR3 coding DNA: TGTGCCAGCAGCCCTAGGGGACAGGCGAACACCGGGGAGCTGTTTTTT. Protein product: CASSPRGQANTGELFF.

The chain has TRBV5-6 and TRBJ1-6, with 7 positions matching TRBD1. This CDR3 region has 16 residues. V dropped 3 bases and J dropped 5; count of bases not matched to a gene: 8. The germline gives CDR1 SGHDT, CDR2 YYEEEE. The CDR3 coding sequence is TGTGCCAGCAGCTCCATTACAGGGGCCGATAATTCACCCCTCCACTTT. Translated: CASSSITGADNSPLHF.

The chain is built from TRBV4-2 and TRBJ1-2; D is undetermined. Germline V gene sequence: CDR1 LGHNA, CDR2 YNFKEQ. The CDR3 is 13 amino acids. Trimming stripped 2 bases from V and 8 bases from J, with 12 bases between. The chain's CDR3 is CASSQSSGAGYTF. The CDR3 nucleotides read TGTGCCAGCAGCCAAAGTTCTGGAGCGGGCTACACCTTC.

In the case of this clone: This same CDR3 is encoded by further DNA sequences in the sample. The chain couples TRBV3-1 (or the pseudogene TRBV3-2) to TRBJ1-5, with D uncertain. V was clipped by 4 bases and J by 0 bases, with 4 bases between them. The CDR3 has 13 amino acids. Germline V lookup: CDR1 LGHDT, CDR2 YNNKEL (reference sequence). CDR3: CASSPYSNQPQHF. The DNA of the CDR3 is TGTGCCAGCAGCCCGTATAGCAATCAGCCCCAGCATTTT.

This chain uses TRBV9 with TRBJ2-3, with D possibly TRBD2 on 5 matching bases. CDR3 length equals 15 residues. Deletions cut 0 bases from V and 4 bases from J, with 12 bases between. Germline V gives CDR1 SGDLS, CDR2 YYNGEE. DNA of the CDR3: TGTGCCAGCAGCGTAGCTCAGCTAGCAGCAGATACGCAGTATTTT. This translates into CASSVAQLAADTQYF.

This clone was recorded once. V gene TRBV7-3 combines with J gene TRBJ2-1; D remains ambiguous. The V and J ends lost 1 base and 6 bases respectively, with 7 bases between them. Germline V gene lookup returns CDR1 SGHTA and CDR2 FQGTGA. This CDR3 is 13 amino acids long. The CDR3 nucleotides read TGTGCCAGCAGCTTAAGTGGCGGCAATGAGCAGTTCTTC. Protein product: CASSLSGGNEQFF.

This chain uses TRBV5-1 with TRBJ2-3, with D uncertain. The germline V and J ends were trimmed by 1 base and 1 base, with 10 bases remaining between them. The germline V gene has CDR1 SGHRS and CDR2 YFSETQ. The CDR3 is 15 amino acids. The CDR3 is CASSLSRAGTDTQYF. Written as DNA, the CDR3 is TGCGCCAGCAGCTTGTCTCGCGCGGGCACAGATACGCAGTATTTT.

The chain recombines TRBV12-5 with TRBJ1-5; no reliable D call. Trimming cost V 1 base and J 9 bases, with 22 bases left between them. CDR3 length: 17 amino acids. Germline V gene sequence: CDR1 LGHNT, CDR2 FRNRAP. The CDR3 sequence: CASGLGALGLHPGPQHF. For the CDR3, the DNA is TGTGCTAGTGGTTTGGGAGCACTCGGACTGCACCCAGGGCCCCAGCATTTT.

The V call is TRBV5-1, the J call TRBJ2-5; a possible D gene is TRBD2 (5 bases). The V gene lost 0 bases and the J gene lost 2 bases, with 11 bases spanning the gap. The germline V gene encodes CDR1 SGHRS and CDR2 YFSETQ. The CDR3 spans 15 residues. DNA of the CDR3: TGCGCCAGCAGCTTGGACGGGAATTCTCAAGAGACCCAGTACTTC. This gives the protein CASSLDGNSQETQYF.

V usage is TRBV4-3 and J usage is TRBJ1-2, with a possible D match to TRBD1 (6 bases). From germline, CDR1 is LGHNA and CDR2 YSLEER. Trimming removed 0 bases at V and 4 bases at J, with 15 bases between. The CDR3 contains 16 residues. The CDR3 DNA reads TGCGCCAGCAGCCAAGATCCAGGAAGGGGGGGCTATGGCTACACCTTC. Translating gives CASSQDPGRGGYGYTF.

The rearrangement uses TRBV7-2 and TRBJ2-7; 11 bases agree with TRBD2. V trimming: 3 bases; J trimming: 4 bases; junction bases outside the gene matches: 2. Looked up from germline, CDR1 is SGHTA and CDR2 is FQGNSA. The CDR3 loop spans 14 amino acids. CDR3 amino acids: CASSFLAGGYEQYF. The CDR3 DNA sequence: TGTGCCAGCAGCTTCTTAGCGGGGGGGTACGAGCAGTACTTC.

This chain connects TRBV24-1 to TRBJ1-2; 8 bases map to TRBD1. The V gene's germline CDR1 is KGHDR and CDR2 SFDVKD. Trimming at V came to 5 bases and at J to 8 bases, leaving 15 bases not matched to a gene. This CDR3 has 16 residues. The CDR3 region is CATSAGQGAGVEGYTF. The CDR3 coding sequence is TGTGCCACCAGTGCCGGACAGGGAGCAGGGGTAGAGGGCTACACCTTC.

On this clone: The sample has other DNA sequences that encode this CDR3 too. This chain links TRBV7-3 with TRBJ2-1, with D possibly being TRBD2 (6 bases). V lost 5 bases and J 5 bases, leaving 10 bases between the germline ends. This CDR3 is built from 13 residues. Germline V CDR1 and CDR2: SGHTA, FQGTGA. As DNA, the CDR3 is TGTGCCAGCAGCCCCGGACTAAACAATGAGCAGTTCTTC. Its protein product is CASSPGLNNEQFF.